This paragraph reports one T cell receptor (beta chain). The sample comes from a study of OX40 agonist ivuxolimab in advanced cancers. Study-wide context: Aged roughly 23 to 80 with a mean of approximately 57 years, they were about 80% male.

Sequencing used immunoSEQ multiplex PCR; TCRdb keeps in-frame clones, though not all of them. The table records 25,000 to 35,000 clones, 65% to 90% of them present only once. The clonotype comes from an adult with an advanced solid tumor such as melanoma, head and neck, liver or kidney cancer. Sequencing was performed on CD4+ or CD8+ T cells sorted from blood, taken in a trial of the OX40 agonist ivuxolimab.

The CDR3 region is CASSQVWLNQPQHF. DNA of the CDR3: TGTGCCAGCAGCCAAGTCTGGTTAAATCAGCCCCAGCATTTT. The chain has TRBV28 and TRBJ1-5; the D is unclear. Germline CDR1 MDHEN, CDR2 SYDVKM. The V end lost 6 bases, the J end lost 4 bases, and 13 bases lay between the germline ends. CDR3 size: 14 residues.